Below are 22 T cell receptor beta chains sequenced from a single sample in a study of sequential checkpoint blockade in melanoma. Treatment defined: randomized to nivolumab then ipilimumab (arm A) or the reverse (arm B). Repertoires were generated with immunoSEQ multiplex PCR, while TCRdb's copy carries only in-frame clones and drops some. This sample has 3,400 or so clones, with 20% to 25% found just once. The input for sequencing was tumor tissue (inferred from file names), taken from a patient given nivolumab and ipilimumab in sequence. These TCRs come from a human patient with melanoma. Some clones in this sample may be carry-over from other donors' samples.

The rearrangement links TRBV5-1 to TRBJ2-7; TRBD1 matches 7 bases. With V trimmed by 4 bases and J by 0 bases, 7 bases remained unmatched. CDR1 and CDR2 (germline): SGHRS, YFSETQ. This CDR3 region has 15 residues. CDR3 sequence reads: CASSAGTVISYEQYF. The CDR3 DNA reads as TGCGCCAGCAGCGCCGGGACAGTCATCTCCTACGAGCAGTACTTC.

J is TRBJ2-1 and V is TRBV9; 13 bases align to TRBD2. Germline V lookup: CDR1 SGDLS, CDR2 YYNGEE. The CDR3 has 20 amino acids. V was clipped by 4 bases and J by 0 bases; unmatched bases: 13. As DNA, the CDR3 is TGTGCCAGCAGCACCGGGACTAGCGGGGATCTACAAAGCTCCTACAATGAGCAGTTCTTC. Translating gives CASSTGTSGDLQSSYNEQFF.

The chain carries TRBV9 and TRBJ2-1; 9 bases align to TRBD2. The CDR3 runs to 15 residues. With V trimmed by 5 bases and J by 7 bases, 10 bases remained unmatched. The germline V gene encodes CDR1 SGDLS and CDR2 YYNGEE. The CDR3 here is CASSPLVLAGNEQFF. CDR3 in DNA: TGTGCCAGCAGTCCCTTGGTTCTAGCGGGAAATGAGCAGTTCTTC.

This clone was recorded at least ten times. This chain links TRBV9 with TRBJ2-7, with TRBD1 matching over 7 bases. CDR1 and CDR2 from the germline V gene are SGDLS and YYNGEE. The junction had 3 bases not matched to a gene; V was cut back by 4 bases and J by 2 bases. The CDR3 is made up of 13 amino acids. CDR3 nucleotide sequence: TGTGCCAGCAGCCCCCAGGGGGCCTACGAGCAGTACTTC. As protein: CASSPQGAYEQYF.

This clone was seen a handful of times. This chain links TRBV6-1 with TRBJ2-5, with D perhaps being TRBD1 or TRBD2 (6 bases each). Per germline, CDR1 MNHNS and CDR2 SASEGT. Trimming left V 0 bases short and J 4 bases short, with 15 bases between. CDR3 length: 16 residues. CDR3 nucleotide sequence: TGTGCCAGCAGTGAAGCAATGTGGGGGGCGCGAGAGACCCAGTACTTC. This encodes CASSEAMWGARETQYF.

The gene calls are TRBV25-1 and TRBJ2-5, with 9 bases fitting TRBD1. The CDR3 contains 16 residues. CDR1 is MGHDK, CDR2 SYGVNS, per germline. The ends lost 4 bases at V and 2 bases at J; junction bases unmatched: 8. CDR3 bases: TGTGCCAGCAGTGGGGACAGGGCGAACCTTCAAGAGACCCAGTACTTC. Translating it yields CASSGDRANLQETQYF.

The chain has TRBV6-8 and TRBJ2-1, with TRBD2 identical over 10 bases. The CDR3 extends over 14 amino acids. From germline, CDR1 is MNHGY and CDR2 SAAAGT. V lost 8 bases, J lost 8 bases, and 9 bases stayed unmatched. The CDR3 DNA reads as TGTGCCAGCCGCTCTAGCGGGGGTATTCATGAGCAGTTCTTC. Protein: CASRSSGGIHEQFF.

In its sample, this clone is medium-sized. The chain employs TRBV6-8 and TRBJ2-7; D remains ambiguous. The germline V gene encodes CDR1 MNHGY and CDR2 SAAAGT. Trimming removed 0 bases from V and 6 bases from J, with 6 bases in between. CDR3 size: 12 residues. For the CDR3, the DNA is TGTGCCAGCAGTTACTCGATTGGCGAGCAGTACTTC. Translated: CASSYSIGEQYF.

There are many counts of this clone. CDR3: CASSLDPSSYNEQFF. CDR3 in DNA: TGTGCCAGCAGCTTGGATCCGAGCTCCTACAATGAGCAGTTCTTC. The chain uses TRBV11-3 and TRBJ2-1; D not resolved. V was cut by 3 bases and J by 0 bases, with 9 bases left in between. The germline V gene encodes CDR1 SGHNT and CDR2 YENEEA. This CDR3 has 15 residues.

Sample share makes this clone medium-sized. The rearrangement uses TRBV6-8 and TRBJ1-1; a possible D gene is TRBD1 (5 bases). Per the germline V gene, CDR1 is MNHGY and CDR2 is SAAAGT. V lost 0 bases, J lost 10 bases, and 15 bases lay in between. CDR3 size: 14 residues. In DNA form, the CDR3 reads TGTGCCAGCAGTTACTCGGGGGAGAAACGGGGAGCTTTCTTT. This gives the protein CASSYSGEKRGAFF.

V gene TRBV19 combines with J gene TRBJ2-7, with 7 bases aligning to TRBD1. Per germline, CDR1 LNHDA and CDR2 SQIVND (reference sequence). This CDR3 is 15 amino acids long. Trimming cost V 1 base and J 3 bases; bases outside gene matches: 6. The CDR3 reads CASSIVGTAVYEQYF. CDR3 nucleotide sequence: TGTGCCAGTAGTATAGTGGGGACAGCGGTCTACGAGCAGTACTTC.

This clone was counted only a few times. This sequence joins TRBV30 and TRBJ2-2, with D tentatively TRBD1 (5 bases). The CDR3 runs to 12 residues. The ends were cut back, 1 base at V and 13 bases at J, with 13 bases in the middle. The germline V gene encodes CDR1 GTSNPN and CDR2 SVGIG (reference sequence). Here the CDR3 DNA reads TGTGCCTGGAGTGCAGGGCAGGGAAGGCTGTTTTTT. It translates to CAWSAGQGRLFF.

This clone was seen more than once but under ten times. The CDR3 DNA reads TGTGCCAGCAGACCCACTAGCGGGGGGGCGGAGACCCAGTACTTC. This translates into CASRPTSGGAETQYF. The chain employs TRBV11-3 and TRBJ2-5, with 13 bases matching TRBD2. The CDR3 spans 15 residues. V shed 6 bases and J 5 bases; nucleotides not matched to a gene: 6. CDR1 is SGHNT, CDR2 YENEEA, per germline. Based on the CDR3 plus reference TRBV11-3 and TRBJ2-5, the full variable domain is EAGVVQSPRYKIIEKKQPVAFWCNPISGHNTLYWYLQNLGQGPELLIRYENEEAVDDSQLPKDRFSAERLKGVDSTLKIQPAELGDSAVYLCASRPTSGGAETQYFGPGTRLLVL.

In its sample, this clone was seen a few times. The chain uses TRBV11-3 and TRBJ1-3; the D is unclear. The germline V gene encodes CDR1 SGHNT and CDR2 YENEEA. Trimming took off 3 bases at V and 1 base at J, with 10 bases between the two ends. The CDR3 has 15 amino acids. The CDR3 DNA follows: TGTGCCAGCAGCTTGGCCGGTGGGTCTGGAAACACCATATATTTT. Protein product: CASSLAGGSGNTIYF.

This clone is labeled as medium-sized. The genes are TRBV12-5 and TRBJ1-3; possible D gene TRBD1, 6 bases. The CDR3 totals 16 residues. The germline V gene has CDR1 LGHNT and CDR2 FRNRAP. As DNA, the CDR3 is TGTGCCAGCACTCCTAGAGGGGGGGGGTCTGGAAACACCATATATTTT. Protein: CASTPRGGGSGNTIYF.

V and J are TRBV5-1 and TRBJ2-7; 9 nucleotides line up with TRBD1. With 4 bases clipped from V and 5 bases from J, the junction kept 7 bases outside the gene matches. Germline V gives CDR1 SGHRS, CDR2 YFSETQ. The CDR3 is 14 amino acids. CDR3 sequence (DNA): TGCGCCAGCAGCCCAGGACAGGGGAGGAACGAGCAGTACTTC. Protein sequence: CASSPGQGRNEQYF.

Within the sample, this clone is medium-sized. CDR3 DNA: TGTGCCAGCAGTGGCCAGGGTTTTAGCAATCAGCCCCAGCATTTT. It encodes CASSGQGFSNQPQHF. The gene calls are TRBV6-8 and TRBJ1-5, with TRBD1 as a possible D gene (5 bases). The CDR3 consists of 15 residues. Germline V CDR1 and CDR2: MNHGY, SAAAGT. V shed 5 bases and J shed 0 bases, with 11 bases lying between them.

This clone is deemed medium-sized. The V call is TRBV30, the J call TRBJ1-1; TRBD1 agrees at 8 bases. The length of the CDR3 is 14 residues. Trimming cost V 3 bases and J 9 bases; bases outside gene matches: 12. Germline-derived CDR1 and CDR2 are GTSNPN and SVGIG (reference sequence). CDR3 nucleotide sequence: TGTGCCTGGAGGACCACCCAGGGGGCCGGTAAAGCTTTCTTT. Translation: CAWRTTQGAGKAFF. The full variable domain, completed using reference TRBV30 and TRBJ1-1, is SQTIHQWPATLVQPVGSPLSLECTVEGTSNPNLYWYRQAAGRGLQLLFYSVGIGQISSEVPQNLSASRPQDRQFILSSKKLLLSDSGFYLCAWRTTQGAGKAFFGQGTRLTVV.

This clone came up many times. The chain links TRBV11-3 to TRBJ1-6, with 9 positions matching TRBD1. CDR1 and CDR2 from the germline V gene are SGHNT and YENEEA. Trimming at V came to 5 bases and at J to 9 bases, leaving 5 bases not matched to a gene. The CDR3 length is 14 residues. The CDR3 sequence is CASSPGTGSSPLHF. CDR3 nucleotide sequence: TGTGCCAGCAGCCCCGGGACAGGGTCTTCACCCCTCCACTTT.

By share of the sample, this clone is medium-sized (0.01 to 0.1%). The chain carries TRBV11-3 and TRBJ1-1, with 11 bases matching TRBD1. This CDR3 contains 14 residues. Germline V gene data show CDR1 as SGHNT and CDR2 as YENEEA. Trimming removed 4 bases from V and 4 bases from J; junction bases left unmatched: 2. The CDR3 DNA reads as TGTGCCAGCAGCTACGGGACAGGGGGCACTGAAGCTTTCTTT. Its protein is CASSYGTGGTEAFF.

This clone counts as medium-sized (0.01 to 0.1%). The CDR3 DNA reads TGTGCCAGCAGTTACCGGGGACAGGGGAGATCACCCCTCCACTTT. This encodes CASSYRGQGRSPLHF. The chain uses TRBV6-8 and TRBJ1-6, with 10 positions matching TRBD1. The V and J ends lost 2 bases and 10 bases, in that order; junction bases with no gene match: 5. This CDR3 has 15 amino acids. Germline lookup yields CDR1 MNHGY and CDR2 SAAAGT.

The rearrangement uses TRBV19 and TRBJ2-2, with TRBD1 as a possible D gene (7 bases). V lost 5 bases, J lost 4 bases, and 17 bases lay in between. This CDR3 comprises 16 residues. Germline V gene sequence: CDR1 LNHDA, CDR2 SQIVND (reference sequence). CDR3 protein: CASSGGTARATGELFF. CDR3 coding DNA: TGTGCCAGTAGTGGAGGGACAGCGCGGGCCACCGGGGAGCTGTTTTTT. Full variable domain (rest looked up from reference TRBV19 and TRBJ2-2): DGGITQSPKYLFRKEGQNVTLSCEQNLNHDAMYWYRQDPGQGLRLIYYSQIVNDFQKGDIAEGYSVSREKKESFPLTVTSAQKNPTAFYLCASSGGTARATGELFFGEGSRLTVL.